One sample yielded the 29 T cell receptor beta chains listed below, sequenced in a study of human T cells and chemical hapten exposure. Whole blood, unfractionated, served as the material for total RNA extraction. Via MiXCR, TCRdb re-called the 5' RACE reads, giving one row per CDR3 protein. The table shows some 150,000 distinct CDR3 sequences, with 4.1% occurring only once. These receptors originate from a female donor in good health.

This clonotype was observed at least ten times. The chain recombines TRBV6-6 with TRBJ2-3; possibly TRBD2 for D (6 bases). The germline gives CDR1 MNHNY, CDR2 SVGAGI (reference sequence). Trimming cost V 6 bases and J 4 bases, with 23 bases left between them. The CDR3 has 17 residues. The chain's CDR3 is CASSELTGVGRPDTQYF. Here the CDR3 DNA reads TGTGCCAGCAGCGAACTTACGGGGGTGGGGCGGCCAGATACGCAGTATTTT.

This clonotype was observed many times. The chain is built from TRBV10-3 and TRBJ2-7; D possibly matches TRBD1 or TRBD2 (5 bases each). The V end was cut by 11 bases, the J end by 7 bases, with 30 bases between. CDR1 and CDR2 (germline): ENHRY, SYGVKD. CDR3 size: 16 residues. Here the CDR3 reads CAARGQNRDPPTEQYF. For the CDR3, the DNA is TGTGCCGCTAGAGGCCAAAACCGGGACCCACCCACGGAGCAGTACTTC.

This clonotype came up many times. V and J are TRBV2 and TRBJ1-2, with TRBD1 as a possible D gene (5 bases). The germline V and J ends were trimmed by 4 bases and 2 bases, with 14 bases remaining between them. Germline loops: CDR1 SNHLY, CDR2 FYNNEI. The CDR3 runs 15 residues. The CDR3 sequence is CASSGYRIENYGYTF. The DNA of the CDR3 is TGTGCCAGCAGTGGGTACAGGATTGAGAACTATGGCTACACCTTC.

This clonotype was seen at least ten times. The chain has TRBV20-1 and TRBJ2-2; 12 positions match TRBD1. CDR3 length: 13 residues. J lost 11 bases, V lost 5 bases, and 6 bases had no gene match. CDR1 is DFQATT, CDR2 SNEGSKA, per germline (reference sequence). The CDR3 is CSARDRGLLELFF. The CDR3 DNA follows: TGCAGTGCTCGGGACAGGGGGCTCCTTGAGCTGTTTTTT.

This clonotype was found a few times. The chain joins TRBV7-9 to TRBJ2-7, with a possible D match to TRBD2 (5 bases). The CDR3 is 13 residues long. The germline V and J ends were trimmed by 5 bases and 3 bases, with 11 bases remaining between them. Germline values: CDR1 SEHNR, CDR2 FQNEAQ (reference sequence). The CDR3 bases are TGTGCCAGCAGCCACCGGGATAACTACGAGCAGTACTTC. As protein: CASSHRDNYEQYF. Together with reference TRBV7-9 and TRBJ2-7, the CDR3 gives the full variable domain: DTGVSQNPRHKITKRGQNVTFRCDPISEHNRLYWYRQTLGQGPEFLTYFQNEAQLEKSRLLSDRFSAERPKGSFSTLEIQRTEQGDSAMYLCASSHRDNYEQYFGPGTRLTVT.

This clonotype appeared many times. The chain combines TRBV5-5 with TRBJ2-2, with a possible D match to TRBD1 (5 bases). The V end lost 5 bases, the J end lost 5 bases, and 13 bases lay between the germline ends. The CDR3 has 14 residues. Germline-derived CDR1 and CDR2 are SGHKS and YYEKEE (reference sequence). The DNA of the CDR3 is TGTGCCAGCAGAAGCCAGGGAAATACCGGGGAGCTGTTTTTT. Translated: CASRSQGNTGELFF.

The sample holds many counts of this clonotype. This chain connects TRBV9 to TRBJ2-2; TRBD1 might be the D (5 bases). Germline V gene data show CDR1 as SGDLS and CDR2 as YYNGEE. The CDR3 is made up of 16 amino acids. Trimming cost V 0 bases and J 5 bases, with 14 bases left between them. CDR3 DNA: TGTGCCAGCAGCGTAGCTCGGACAAGAAGGACCGGGGAGCTGTTTTTT. This translates into CASSVARTRRTGELFF. The full variable domain, rest sourced from reference TRBV9 and TRBJ2-2, is DSGVTQTPKHLITATGQRVTLRCSPRSGDLSVYWYQQSLDQGLQFLIQYYNGEERAKGNILERFSAQQFPDLHSELNLSSLELGDSALYFCASSVARTRRTGELFFGEGSRLTVL.

The chain uses TRBV6-5 and TRBJ2-7; TRBD1 agrees at 7 bases. With V trimmed by 2 bases and J by 3 bases, 4 bases remained unmatched. Germline CDR1 and CDR2: MNHEY and SVGAGI. The CDR3 runs to 14 residues. CDR3 protein: CASSYGPGGYEQYF. CDR3 bases: TGTGCCAGCAGTTACGGGCCAGGGGGCTACGAGCAGTACTTC.

This clonotype was counted many times. The junction shows a germline mismatch at one end, possibly a read error. This chain links TRBV7-9 with TRBJ1-5; tentatively, D is TRBD1 (5 bases). Germline loops: CDR1 SEHNR, CDR2 FQNEAQ (reference sequence). The CDR3 extends over 15 amino acids. The CDR3 bases are TGTGCCAGCAGCTTAGCCCAGGGAGGCAACCAGCCCCAGCATTTT. Translation: CASSLAQGGNQPQHF.

The V and J genes are TRBV15 and TRBJ2-7; D call uncertain. The V gene lost 3 bases and the J gene lost 6 bases, with 15 bases spanning the gap. The CDR3 loop spans 14 amino acids. CDR1 and CDR2 (germline): LNHNV, YYDKDF (reference sequence). The CDR3 here is CATSRGRVSGEQYF. CDR3 sequence (DNA): TGTGCCACCAGCAGGGGAAGGGTCTCGGGCGAGCAGTACTTC.

Only a few counts were recorded for this clonotype. The rearrangement links TRBV12-3 or TRBV12-4 to TRBJ2-3, with 10 bases aligning to TRBD2. V shed 8 bases, J shed 0 bases, and the junction held 8 bases outside the gene matches. The CDR3 extends over 16 amino acids. The CDR3 is CASGVAGGASTDTQYF. The CDR3 DNA follows: TGTGCCAGCGGGGTAGCGGGGGGCGCTAGCACAGATACGCAGTATTTT.

This clonotype was seen at least ten times. This chain uses TRBV6-2 or TRBV6-3 with TRBJ2-2; D is unclear. Trimming left V 6 bases short and J 5 bases short, with 10 bases between. Germline lookup yields CDR1 MNHEY and CDR2 SVGEGT. This CDR3 contains 13 residues. The CDR3 protein is CASSLSGTGELFF. The DNA for the CDR3 is TGTGCCAGCAGCCTATCCGGTACCGGGGAGCTGTTTTTT.

The sample holds many counts of this clonotype. V usage is TRBV2 and J usage is TRBJ1-5; 8 bases agree with TRBD1. The CDR3 loop spans 16 amino acids. From germline, CDR1 is SNHLY and CDR2 FYNNEI. With 6 bases clipped from V and 2 bases from J, the junction kept 9 bases outside the gene matches. The CDR3 region is CASRDGQGLGNQPQHF. The CDR3 DNA follows: TGTGCCAGCAGAGACGGACAGGGTCTGGGCAATCAGCCCCAGCATTTT.

At least ten counts were recorded for this clonotype. The chain links TRBV5-1 to TRBJ1-1, with D maybe TRBD1 (6 bases). CDR1 SGHRS and CDR2 YFSETQ come from the germline V gene. Trimming cost V 0 bases and J 4 bases, with 10 bases left between them. The CDR3 has 14 amino acids. The CDR3 loop is CASSLGGGGTEAFF. The CDR3 region has the DNA TGCGCCAGCAGCTTGGGGGGGGGCGGCACTGAAGCTTTCTTT.

This clonotype was picked up a small number of times. This chain connects TRBV7-2 to TRBJ1-6; no definite D call. CDR1 SGHTA and CDR2 FQGNSA come from the germline V gene. This CDR3 has 15 residues. The V end lost 0 bases, the J end lost 5 bases, and 8 bases lay between the germline ends. CDR3 residues: CASSLATRNNSPLHF. The CDR3, as DNA: TGTGCCAGCAGCTTAGCGACAAGAAATAATTCACCCCTCCACTTT.

This clonotype was detected many times. The gene calls are TRBV5-5 and TRBJ2-5; 10 bases map to TRBD1. The CDR3 runs 16 residues. Germline CDR1 and CDR2: SGHKS and YYEKEE (reference sequence). Trimming removed 4 bases from V and 3 bases from J; junction bases left unmatched: 9. CDR3 loop: CASSTGIGQGEETQYF. The CDR3 DNA reads TGTGCCAGCAGCACGGGGATAGGACAGGGGGAAGAGACCCAGTACTTC.

In the case of this clonotype: A much larger clonotype is one base distant, so this may be a read error. The genes are TRBV12-3 or TRBV12-4 and TRBJ2-2; 8 bases align to TRBD1. After removal of 4 bases from V and 6 bases from J, the junction contained 4 bases not matched to a gene. The CDR3 length is 14 residues. CDR3 in DNA: TGTGCCAGCAGTTGGACAGGGAGCTCCGGGGAGCTGTTTTTT. This sequence encodes CASSWTGSSGELFF.

This clonotype was seen more than once but under ten times. The rearrangement joins TRBV28 to TRBJ2-1; 9 positions agree with TRBD2. V dropped 6 bases and J dropped 9; count of bases not matched to a gene: 15. This CDR3 is built from 16 residues. Germline-derived CDR1 and CDR2 are MDHEN and SYDVKM. The CDR3 loop reads CASSPPHGTSFGEQFF. The DNA for the CDR3 is TGTGCCAGCAGCCCCCCACACGGGACTAGCTTCGGTGAGCAGTTCTTC. The whole variable domain, remainder taken from reference TRBV28 and TRBJ2-1, is DVKVTQSSRYLVKRTGEKVFLECVQDMDHENMFWYRQDPGLGLRLIYFSYDVKMKEKGDIPEGYSVSREKKERFSLILESASTNQTSMYLCASSPPHGTSFGEQFFGPGTRLTVL.

This clonotype appeared many times. The chain couples TRBV6-5 to TRBJ2-3; TRBD2 matches at 7 bases. V lost 6 bases, J lost 3 bases, and 3 bases stayed unmatched. The CDR3 length is 13 residues. Looked up from germline, CDR1 is MNHEY and CDR2 is SVGAGI. The CDR3 DNA reads as TGTGCCAGCAGGACACTAGCGACAGATACGCAGTATTTT. This encodes CASRTLATDTQYF.

Ten or more counts support this clonotype. The chain couples TRBV13 to TRBJ1-1; D not certain. V was pared by 3 bases and J by 1 base, with 3 bases between. Germline CDR1 PRHDT, CDR2 FYEKMQ (reference sequence). The CDR3 extends over 12 amino acids. The CDR3 DNA follows: TGTGCCAGCAGCTTTTCGAACACTGAAGCTTTCTTT. This gives the protein CASSFSNTEAFF.

This clonotype has at least ten counts. The chain combines TRBV30 with TRBJ2-3; either TRBD1 or TRBD2 may fit D (6 bases each). V was trimmed by 1 base and J by 4 bases, leaving 15 bases between them. Germline CDR1 is GTSNPN and CDR2 is SVGIG (reference sequence). The CDR3 is 15 residues long. The CDR3 spells CAWSGATGGADTQYF. DNA for the CDR3: TGTGCCTGGAGTGGGGCGACAGGAGGGGCAGATACGCAGTATTTT.

This clonotype was found many times. J is TRBJ1-3 and V is TRBV10-3, with D possibly matching TRBD1 (5 bases). Trimming removed 10 bases from V and 4 bases from J, with 26 bases in between. Germline V gene lookup returns CDR1 ENHRY and CDR2 SYGVKD. The CDR3 sequence is 17 residues long. The DNA for the CDR3 is TGTGCCACCAGGGAGGAGGCCCGCAACGCCCGGGGAAACACCATATATTTT. This sequence encodes CATREEARNARGNTIYF.

This clonotype was observed many times. The genes are TRBV24-1 and TRBJ2-1, with TRBD1 matching 7 bases. CDR3 size: 16 residues. V gave up 4 bases and J gave up 0 bases; unmatched junction bases: 5. Germline V lookup: CDR1 KGHDR, CDR2 SFDVKD. Here the CDR3 reads CATSETTGNSYNEQFF. The CDR3 DNA sequence: TGTGCCACCAGTGAAACGACAGGGAACTCCTACAATGAGCAGTTCTTC.

V and J are TRBV18 and TRBJ2-3; D not resolved. The CDR3 covers 15 residues. The germline CDR1 and CDR2 sequences are KGHSH and LQKENI. V dropped 4 bases and J dropped 3 bases, with 14 bases sitting between them. CDR3 in DNA: TGTGCCAGCTCACGGTGGAACGCTAGTACAGATACGCAGTATTTT. The encoded protein is CASSRWNASTDTQYF.

This clonotype showed up many times. This sequence joins TRBV12-3 or TRBV12-4 and TRBJ2-1; unclear D gene. This CDR3 contains 15 residues. The V end lost 7 bases, the J end lost 5 bases, and 18 bases lay between the germline ends. CDR3 nucleotides: TGTGCCAGCAAGGACGGCAAGGGTTTCCACAATGAGCAGTTCTTC. It encodes CASKDGKGFHNEQFF.

Many counts were recorded for this clonotype. The chain is built from TRBV7-2 and TRBJ2-7; 8 nucleotides match TRBD2. This CDR3 region has 14 residues. V was clipped by 1 base and J by 4 bases; unmatched bases: 3. Germline CDR1 and CDR2: SGHTA and FQGNSA. The CDR3 DNA follows: TGTGCCAGCAGCTTAGATGCGGGGGGTTACGAGCAGTACTTC. Translating gives CASSLDAGGYEQYF.

This clonotype was seen only a few times. The chain combines TRBV29-1 with TRBJ1-1; 8 positions match TRBD1. J gave up 5 bases and V 3 bases, and 2 bases lay outside the gene matches. The CDR3 length is 12 residues. Germline lookup yields CDR1 SQVTM and CDR2 ANQGSEA. CDR3 region: CSVDTGGTEAFF. CDR3 sequence (DNA): TGCAGCGTTGATACAGGGGGGACTGAAGCTTTCTTT. The whole variable domain, remainder taken from reference TRBV29-1 and TRBJ1-1, is SAVISQKPSRDICQRGTSLTIQCQVDSQVTMMFWYRQQPGQSLTLIATANQGSEATYESGFVIDKFPISRPNLTFSTLTVSNMSPEDSSIYLCSVDTGGTEAFFGQGTRLTVV.

This clonotype was seen repeatedly, ten times or more. This sequence joins TRBV2 and TRBJ1-1; possibly TRBD1 for D (5 bases). The CDR3 length is 14 residues. The germline gives CDR1 SNHLY, CDR2 FYNNEI. V lost 2 bases and J 3 bases, leaving 10 bases between the germline ends. The chain's CDR3 is CASSEQGWHTEAFF. In DNA form, the CDR3 reads TGTGCCAGCAGTGAACAGGGCTGGCACACTGAAGCTTTCTTT.

In its sample, this clonotype was seen many times. The chain recombines TRBV29-1 with TRBJ2-1, with D perhaps given as TRBD1 or TRBD2 (6 bases each). With 4 bases removed from V and 2 bases from J, the gap between germline ends came to 9 bases. CDR1 and CDR2 from the germline V gene are SQVTM and ANQGSEA. This CDR3 spans 13 amino acids. The chain's CDR3 is CSVGGGPYNEQFF. CDR3 in DNA: TGCAGCGTTGGAGGGGGGCCCTACAATGAGCAGTTCTTC.